These 12 T cell receptor beta chains were sequenced from one sample in a study of OX40 agonist ivuxolimab in advanced cancers. TCRdb's table, derived via immunoSEQ multiplex PCR, lists solely in-frame clones and lacks some. The sample shows about 77,000 clones, 85% to 90% of them seen only once. The sample here was CD4+ or CD8+ T cells sorted from blood, taken in a trial of the OX40 agonist ivuxolimab. These receptors were taken from an adult with an advanced solid tumor such as melanoma, head and neck, liver or kidney cancer.

This clone occurred a few times. The CDR3 sequence is CASSKGPNTEAFF. As DNA, the CDR3 is TGCGCCAGCAGTAAGGGACCGAACACTGAAGCTTTCTTT. J is TRBJ1-1 and V is TRBV10-1, with D possibly being TRBD1 (5 bases). The CDR3 length is 13 residues. Germline V CDR1 and CDR2: WNHNN, SYGVQD (reference sequence). V dropped 5 bases and J dropped 1 base, with 8 bases sitting between them.

The V gene is TRBV7-9, the J gene TRBJ2-1; D is uncertain. Germline V gene lookup returns CDR1 SEHNR and CDR2 FQNEAQ (reference sequence). V lost 0 bases and J lost 3, with 6 bases in between. The CDR3 is 14 residues long. CDR3 DNA: TGTGCCAGCAGCTTAGCGAGTGGCTACAATGAGCAGTTCTTC. As protein: CASSLASGYNEQFF.

J is TRBJ2-3 and V is TRBV9, with TRBD2 identical over 7 bases. This CDR3 contains 16 residues. Trimming at V came to 3 bases and at J to 0 bases, leaving 7 bases not matched to a gene. Germline V lookup: CDR1 SGDLS, CDR2 YYNGEE. The CDR3 sequence: CASSALSGISTDTQYF. CDR3 nucleotide sequence: TGTGCCAGCAGCGCCCTCAGCGGGATTAGCACAGATACGCAGTATTTT.

The chain employs TRBV30 and TRBJ2-5; 7 bases are shared with TRBD1. V shed 2 bases and J 2 bases; nucleotides not matched to a gene: 8. Germline CDR1 is GTSNPN and CDR2 is SVGIG (reference sequence). This CDR3 contains 15 residues. For the CDR3, the DNA is TGTGCCTGGAGTCCCCCCGGGACAGCACAAGAGACCCAGTACTTC. The encoded protein is CAWSPPGTAQETQYF.

The chain carries TRBV18 and TRBJ1-2; 9 bases agree with TRBD1. This CDR3 has 14 amino acids. The V gene end was trimmed by 6 bases and the J gene end by 7 bases; junction bases not matched to a gene: 9. Germline loops: CDR1 KGHSH, CDR2 LQKENI. CDR3 in DNA: TGTGCCAGCTCCCCTGCCGCGACAGGGGGTGGCTACACCTTC. It yields the protein CASSPAATGGGYTF.

This clone was seen once. This sequence joins TRBV5-4 and TRBJ2-3; 11 nucleotides align to TRBD2. J gave up 2 bases and V 4 bases, and 6 bases lay outside the gene matches. Germline loops: CDR1 SGHNT, CDR2 YYREEE (reference sequence). The CDR3 sequence is 16 residues long. CDR3 residues: CASSRPTSGDTDTQYF. In DNA form, the CDR3 reads TGTGCCAGCAGCCGCCCGACTAGCGGGGACACAGATACGCAGTATTTT. The full variable domain, rest sourced from reference TRBV5-4 and TRBJ2-3, is ETGVTQSPTHLIKTRGQQVTLRCSSQSGHNTVSWYQQALGQGPQFIFQYYREEENGRGNFPPRFSGLQFPNYSSELNVNALELDDSALYLCASSRPTSGDTDTQYFGPGTRLTVL.

The chain carries TRBV6-1 and TRBJ1-2, with D possibly matching TRBD1 (6 bases). The V end lost 0 bases, the J end lost 8 bases, and 10 bases lay between the germline ends. Germline V gene sequence: CDR1 MNHNS, CDR2 SASEGT. CDR3 length equals 13 residues. The CDR3 DNA is TGTGCCAGCAGTGAAGCGGGACATTGGGGCTACACCTTC. The encoded protein is CASSEAGHWGYTF.

This sequence joins TRBV9 and TRBJ2-1; D uncertain. CDR1 is SGDLS and CDR2 is YYNGEE in the germline V gene. V was pared by 6 bases and J by 3 bases, with 10 bases between. There are 13 residues in the CDR3. The CDR3, as DNA: TGTGCCAGCACCCGTGGGGACTACAATGAGCAGTTCTTC. Protein sequence: CASTRGDYNEQFF. Filled out from reference TRBV9 and TRBJ2-1, the complete variable domain reads DSGVTQTPKHLITATGQRVTLRCSPRSGDLSVYWYQQSLDQGLQFLIQYYNGEERAKGNILERFSAQQFPDLHSELNLSSLELGDSALYFCASTRGDYNEQFFGPGTRLTVL.

The V and J genes are TRBV2 and TRBJ2-3; 11 nucleotides match TRBD2. The V gene end was trimmed by 4 bases and the J gene end by 5 bases; junction bases not matched to a gene: 5. Germline V lookup: CDR1 SNHLY, CDR2 FYNNEI. The CDR3 runs to 15 residues. This CDR3 reads CASSGGSGGVDTQYF. CDR3 in DNA: TGTGCCAGCAGTGGTGGTAGCGGGGGGGTAGATACGCAGTATTTT.

The CDR3 coding sequence is TGTGCCAGCAGTGTAGCAGGAGTGAACACTGAAGCTTTCTTT. Translated: CASSVAGVNTEAFF. This rearrangement joins TRBV2 to TRBJ1-1; D is ambiguous. The CDR3 loop spans 14 amino acids. The germline gives CDR1 SNHLY, CDR2 FYNNEI. Trimming took 4 bases from V and 0 from J, leaving 9 bases between them.

The rearrangement links TRBV11-2 to TRBJ1-1; 10 nucleotides line up with TRBD1. V was clipped by 5 bases and J by 6 bases; unmatched bases: 12. CDR1 is SGHAT, CDR2 FQNNGV, per germline. The CDR3 sequence is 16 residues long. The chain's CDR3 is CASSPRVTGGFSEAFF. As DNA, the CDR3 is TGTGCCAGCAGCCCCAGGGTGACAGGGGGCTTCTCTGAAGCTTTCTTT.

V usage is TRBV7-2 and J usage is TRBJ2-3; 8 bases agree with TRBD2. Looked up from germline, CDR1 is SGHTA and CDR2 is FQGNSA. The CDR3 spans 17 residues. V lost 4 bases to trimming and J lost 4 bases; unmatched junction nucleotides: 13. DNA for the CDR3: TGTGCCAGCAGCTATTCTTGGGGACTAGAGGGCGCAGATACGCAGTATTTT. It codes for CASSYSWGLEGADTQYF.